This TCR beta chain was recorded in a study of blood T cell repertoires in COVID-19 (dated by TCRdb to the early 2020s). Turning to the overall study: The collaborator samples originated in the United States, Italy and Spain and spanned the acute and convalescent phases of COVID-19. The material from the prospective study consisted of cDNA or gDNA derived from T cells, B-cell-depleted T cells, or PBMCs. Deeply sampled blood TCRbeta repertoires from subjects exposed to, actively infected with, or recovered from COVID-19 were included in the dataset. A freely available public database, intended as a resource for researchers studying the immune response to SARS-CoV-2, is where the repertoires were released. Samples came from the ongoing ImmuneRACE study (first 160 participants) plus 1,254 subjects from 6 global collaborators. Nearly every sample came with metadata listing a de-identified subject ID, COVID-19 status, age in years and sex. Where available, HLA class I and class II types were taken from metadata supplied by the sample provider and were not determined by assay-based typing.

Study-wide findings and limitations: How much clinical and demographic metadata was included differed by source and by participant, and the metadata was provided uncurated.

TCRbeta CDR3 regions were amplified from genomic DNA by means of the immunoSEQ Assay, a bias-controlled multiplex PCR. The authors processed their data as follows. Within the assay, amplification of reference gene primers was used to estimate how many nucleated cells each sample contained. Sequence reads were collapsed and filtered to measure the absolute abundance of every unique TCRbeta CDR3 rearrangement. For each sample, productive Simpson clonality was calculated as the square root of Simpson's diversity index over productive rearrangements. TCRdb took this table from immuneACCESS and kept in-frame rearrangements with V and J called. Such tables lack part of the clones; where checked against another copy, unresolved V genes explain under half of the gap, and the rest is unexplained. From that table come the V and J calls and clone size; the DNA was used to work out D and trimming. This sample comprises around 300,000 clones, 85% to 90% of them detected only once. The top ten clones comprise around 0.97% of the sample.

In Seattle, one collaborating source enrolled patients while the infection was active and tracked those patients longitudinally over the course of disease. Collaborating institutions collected whole blood in K2EDTA tubes following their own protocols. Collaborator samples were shipped for TCRbeta analysis as frozen whole blood, isolated PBMCs, or DNA extracted from either sample type. CDR3 length: 14 amino acids, cysteine to phenylalanine. This entry keeps only the CDR3 DNA: 42 bases, framed from base 1. V lost 6 bases and J lost 7 bases, and the count of bases not matched to a germline gene is 7. CDR1 and CDR2 were assigned from the germline V gene as MDHEN and SYDVKM. Comments on this clone: It lacks a known antigen. The record has no base qualities; no much larger clone is one base away.

The specimen sequenced was peripheral blood. The TCR comes from a woman in her thirties or forties with COVID-19, enrolled during active disease. Rearrangement joined TRBV28 to TRBJ1-4, and TRBD1 aligns with 8 junction nucleotides. The nucleotide sequence is TGTGCCAGCAGAACCGGGACAGGAGTTGAAAAACTGTTTTTT. Its translation is CASRTGTGVEKLFF.